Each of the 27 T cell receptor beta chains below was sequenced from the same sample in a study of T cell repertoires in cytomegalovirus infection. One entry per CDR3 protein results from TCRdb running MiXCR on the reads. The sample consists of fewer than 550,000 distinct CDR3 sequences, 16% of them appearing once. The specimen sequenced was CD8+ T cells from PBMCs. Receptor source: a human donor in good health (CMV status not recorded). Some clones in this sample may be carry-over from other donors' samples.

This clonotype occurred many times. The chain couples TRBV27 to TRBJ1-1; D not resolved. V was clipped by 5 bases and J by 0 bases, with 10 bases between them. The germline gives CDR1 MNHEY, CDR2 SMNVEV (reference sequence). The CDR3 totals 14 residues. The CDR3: CASSPRQLNTEAFF. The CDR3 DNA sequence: TGTGCCAGCAGTCCCCGGCAACTGAACACTGAAGCTTTCTTT.

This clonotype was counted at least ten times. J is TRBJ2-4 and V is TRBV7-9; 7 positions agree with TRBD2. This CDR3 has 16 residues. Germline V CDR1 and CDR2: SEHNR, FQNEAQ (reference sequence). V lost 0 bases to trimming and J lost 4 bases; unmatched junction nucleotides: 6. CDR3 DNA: TGTGCCAGCAGCTTAGCGGCGGGAGTAAAGAAAAACATTCAGTACTTC. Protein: CASSLAAGVKKNIQYF.

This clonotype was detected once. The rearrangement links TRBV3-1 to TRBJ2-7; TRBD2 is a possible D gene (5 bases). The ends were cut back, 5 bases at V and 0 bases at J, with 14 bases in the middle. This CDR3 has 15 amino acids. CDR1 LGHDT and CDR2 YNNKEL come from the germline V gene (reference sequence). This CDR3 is CASSSYGEGSYEQYF. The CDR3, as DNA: TGTGCCAGCAGCTCGTACGGAGAGGGCTCCTACGAGCAGTACTTC.

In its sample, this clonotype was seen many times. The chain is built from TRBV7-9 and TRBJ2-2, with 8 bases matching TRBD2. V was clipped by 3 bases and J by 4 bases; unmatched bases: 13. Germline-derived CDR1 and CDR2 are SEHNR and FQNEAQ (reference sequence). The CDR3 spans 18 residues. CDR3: CASSFSASGSWGTGELFF. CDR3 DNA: TGTGCCAGCAGCTTTTCGGCAAGCGGGAGCTGGGGCACCGGGGAGCTGTTTTTT.

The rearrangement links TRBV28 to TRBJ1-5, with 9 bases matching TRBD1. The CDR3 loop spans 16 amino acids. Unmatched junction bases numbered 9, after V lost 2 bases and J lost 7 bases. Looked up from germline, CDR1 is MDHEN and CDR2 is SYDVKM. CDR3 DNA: TGTGCCAGCAGTTTAGTGGGACAGGGTGTTCACCAGCCCCAGCATTTT. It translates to CASSLVGQGVHQPQHF.

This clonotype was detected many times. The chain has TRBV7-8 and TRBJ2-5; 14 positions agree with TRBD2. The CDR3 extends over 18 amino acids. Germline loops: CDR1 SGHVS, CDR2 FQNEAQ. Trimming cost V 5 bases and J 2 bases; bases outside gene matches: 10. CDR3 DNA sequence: TGTGCCAGCAGCCCCGGGGCGGGACTAGCGGGAGTACAAGAGACCCAGTACTTC. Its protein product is CASSPGAGLAGVQETQYF.

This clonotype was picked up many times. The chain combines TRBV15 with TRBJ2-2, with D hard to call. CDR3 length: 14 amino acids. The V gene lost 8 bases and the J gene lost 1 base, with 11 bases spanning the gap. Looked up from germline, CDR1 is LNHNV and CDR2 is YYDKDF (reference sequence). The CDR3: CATSMTENTGELFF. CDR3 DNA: TGTGCCACCTCCATGACTGAGAACACCGGGGAGCTGTTTTTT. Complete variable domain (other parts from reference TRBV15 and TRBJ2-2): DAMVIQNPRYQVTQFGKPVTLSCSQTLNHNVMYWYQQKSSQAPKLLFHYYDKDFNNEADTPDNFQSRRPNTSFCFLDIRSPGLGDTAMYLCATSMTENTGELFFGEGSRLTVL.

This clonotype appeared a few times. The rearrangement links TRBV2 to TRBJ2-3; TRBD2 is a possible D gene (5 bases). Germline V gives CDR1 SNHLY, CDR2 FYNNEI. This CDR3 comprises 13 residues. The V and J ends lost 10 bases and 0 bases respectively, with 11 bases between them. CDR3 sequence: CATWGASTDTQYF. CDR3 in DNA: TGTGCCACCTGGGGAGCGAGCACAGATACGCAGTATTTT.

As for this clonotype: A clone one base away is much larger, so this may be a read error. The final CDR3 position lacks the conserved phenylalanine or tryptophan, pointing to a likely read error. The CDR3: CASSSPVPGRNDSGANVLTL. CDR3 in DNA: TGTGCCAGCAGTTCACCCGTCCCGGGACGGAATGACTCTGGGGCCAACGTCCTGACTTTA. The V call is TRBV27, the J call TRBJ2-6; D could derive from TRBD1 or TRBD2 (5 bases each). V was clipped by 4 bases and J by 0 bases, with 22 bases between them. The CDR3 is 20 amino acids. Per germline, CDR1 MNHEY and CDR2 SMNVEV (reference sequence).

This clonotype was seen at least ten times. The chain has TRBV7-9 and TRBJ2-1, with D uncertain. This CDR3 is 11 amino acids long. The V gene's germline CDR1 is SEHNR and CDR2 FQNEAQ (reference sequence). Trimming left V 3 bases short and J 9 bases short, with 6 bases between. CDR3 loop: CASSLWPEQFF. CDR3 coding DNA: TGTGCCAGCAGCTTGTGGCCTGAGCAGTTCTTC.

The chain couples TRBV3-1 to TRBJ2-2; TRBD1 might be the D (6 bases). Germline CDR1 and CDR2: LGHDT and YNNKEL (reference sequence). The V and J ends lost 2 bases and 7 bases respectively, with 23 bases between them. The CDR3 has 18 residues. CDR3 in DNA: TGTGCCAGCAGCCAACCGATGTGGACAGAGGGGACGGTCGGGGAGCTGTTTTTT. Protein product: CASSQPMWTEGTVGELFF.

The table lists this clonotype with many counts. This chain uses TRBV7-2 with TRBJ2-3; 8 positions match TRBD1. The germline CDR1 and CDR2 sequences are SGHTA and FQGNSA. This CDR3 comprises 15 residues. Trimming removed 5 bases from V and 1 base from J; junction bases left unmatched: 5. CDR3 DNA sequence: TGTGCCAGCAGCGGGAAGGGACAGGGCACAGATACGCAGTATTTT. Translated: CASSGKGQGTDTQYF.

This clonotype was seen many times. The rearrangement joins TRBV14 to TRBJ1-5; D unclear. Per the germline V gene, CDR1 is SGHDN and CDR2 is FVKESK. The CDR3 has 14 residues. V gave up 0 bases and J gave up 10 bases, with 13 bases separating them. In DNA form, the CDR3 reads TGTGCCAGCAGCCAAGATCGCGAGGGTTCCCCCCAGCATTTT. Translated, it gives CASSQDREGSPQHF.

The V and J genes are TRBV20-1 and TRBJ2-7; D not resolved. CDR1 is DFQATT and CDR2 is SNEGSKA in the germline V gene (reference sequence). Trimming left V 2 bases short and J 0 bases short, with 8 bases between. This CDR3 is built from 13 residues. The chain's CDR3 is CSARSGTSYEQYF. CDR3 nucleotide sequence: TGCAGTGCTAGATCGGGCACCTCCTACGAGCAGTACTTC.

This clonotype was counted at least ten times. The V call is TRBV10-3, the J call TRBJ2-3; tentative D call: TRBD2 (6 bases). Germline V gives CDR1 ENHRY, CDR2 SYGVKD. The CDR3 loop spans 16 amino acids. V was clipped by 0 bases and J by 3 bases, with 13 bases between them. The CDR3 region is CAISESFNSGTDTQYF. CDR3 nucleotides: TGTGCCATCAGTGAGTCGTTTAACAGCGGGACAGATACGCAGTATTTT.

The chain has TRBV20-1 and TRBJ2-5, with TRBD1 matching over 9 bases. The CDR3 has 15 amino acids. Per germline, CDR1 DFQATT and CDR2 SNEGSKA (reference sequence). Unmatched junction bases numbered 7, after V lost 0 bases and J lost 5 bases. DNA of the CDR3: TGCAGTGCTAGAGATTACAGGGGGCAGAGGGAGACCCAGTACTTC. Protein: CSARDYRGQRETQYF.

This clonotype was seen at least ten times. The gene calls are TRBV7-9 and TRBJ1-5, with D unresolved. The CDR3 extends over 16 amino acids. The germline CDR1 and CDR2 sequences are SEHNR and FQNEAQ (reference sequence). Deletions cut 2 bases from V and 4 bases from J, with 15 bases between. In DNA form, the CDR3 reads TGTGCCAGCAGCTTAAGCCCCTCTGCGGGTAATCAGCCCCAGCATTTT. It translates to CASSLSPSAGNQPQHF.

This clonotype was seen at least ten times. The CDR3 sequence: CAISEPPGTGDSGANVLTF. Here the CDR3 DNA reads TGTGCCATCAGTGAGCCACCCGGGACAGGGGACTCTGGGGCCAACGTCCTGACTTTC. J is TRBJ2-6 and V is TRBV10-3; 10 bases line up with TRBD1. This CDR3 contains 19 residues. Germline CDR1 is ENHRY and CDR2 is SYGVKD. The V and J ends lost 2 bases and 0 bases, in that order; junction bases with no gene match: 7.

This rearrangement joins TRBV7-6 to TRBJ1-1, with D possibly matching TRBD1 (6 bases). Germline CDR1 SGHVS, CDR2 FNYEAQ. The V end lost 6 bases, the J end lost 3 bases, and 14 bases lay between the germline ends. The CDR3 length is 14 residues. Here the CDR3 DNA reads TGTGCCAGCAGACTGGAGGGGGTGTACACTGAAGCTTTCTTT. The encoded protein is CASRLEGVYTEAFF.

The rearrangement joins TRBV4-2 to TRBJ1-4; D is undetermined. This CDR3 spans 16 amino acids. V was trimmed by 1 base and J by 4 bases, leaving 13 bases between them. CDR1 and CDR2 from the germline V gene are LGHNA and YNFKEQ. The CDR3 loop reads CASSQGLIRVNEKLFF. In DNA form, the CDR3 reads TGTGCCAGCAGCCAAGGATTAATTCGAGTTAATGAAAAACTGTTTTTT.

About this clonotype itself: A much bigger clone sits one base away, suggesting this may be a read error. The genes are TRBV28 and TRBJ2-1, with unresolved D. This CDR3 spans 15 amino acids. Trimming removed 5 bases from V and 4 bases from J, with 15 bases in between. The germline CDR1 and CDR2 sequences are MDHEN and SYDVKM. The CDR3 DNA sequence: TGTGCCAGCAGTGAGAGTCAGTCGGCATACAATGAGCAGTTCTTC. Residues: CASSESQSAYNEQFF.

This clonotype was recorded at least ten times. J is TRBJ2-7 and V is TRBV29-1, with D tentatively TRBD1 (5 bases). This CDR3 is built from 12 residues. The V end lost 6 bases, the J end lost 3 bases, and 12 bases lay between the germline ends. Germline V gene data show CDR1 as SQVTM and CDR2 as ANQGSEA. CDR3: CSVEKQGYEQYF. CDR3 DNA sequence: TGCAGCGTAGAAAAGCAGGGCTACGAGCAGTACTTC.

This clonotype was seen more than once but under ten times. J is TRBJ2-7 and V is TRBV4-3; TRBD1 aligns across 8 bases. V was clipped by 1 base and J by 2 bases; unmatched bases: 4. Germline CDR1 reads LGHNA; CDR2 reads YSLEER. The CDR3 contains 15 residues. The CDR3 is CASSQVGQGTYEQYF. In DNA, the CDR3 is TGCGCCAGCAGCCAAGTCGGACAGGGCACCTACGAGCAGTACTTC.

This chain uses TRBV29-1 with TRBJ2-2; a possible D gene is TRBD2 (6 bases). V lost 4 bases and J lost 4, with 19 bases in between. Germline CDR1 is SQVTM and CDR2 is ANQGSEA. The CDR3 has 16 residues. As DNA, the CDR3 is TGCAGCGTTGGGGGAGGATCACTCCCAAGCACCGGGGAGCTGTTTTTT. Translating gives CSVGGGSLPSTGELFF.

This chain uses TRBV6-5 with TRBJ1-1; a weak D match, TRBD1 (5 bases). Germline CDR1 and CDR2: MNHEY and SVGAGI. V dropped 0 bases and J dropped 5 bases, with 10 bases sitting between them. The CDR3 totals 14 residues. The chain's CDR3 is CASSYSEGTTEAFF. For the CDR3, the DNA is TGTGCCAGCAGTTACTCGGAGGGGACGACTGAAGCTTTCTTT.

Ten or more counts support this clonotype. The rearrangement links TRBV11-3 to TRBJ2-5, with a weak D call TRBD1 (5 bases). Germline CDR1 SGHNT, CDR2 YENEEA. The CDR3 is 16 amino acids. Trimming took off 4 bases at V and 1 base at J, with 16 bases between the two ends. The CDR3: CASSSPQTGGQETQYF. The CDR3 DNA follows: TGTGCCAGCAGCTCCCCTCAAACAGGTGGCCAAGAGACCCAGTACTTC.

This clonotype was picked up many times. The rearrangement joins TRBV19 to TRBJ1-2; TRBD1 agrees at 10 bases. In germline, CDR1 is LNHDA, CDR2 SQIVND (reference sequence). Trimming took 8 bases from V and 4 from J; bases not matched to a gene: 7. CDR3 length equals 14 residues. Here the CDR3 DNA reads TGTGCCAGTGGAGACAGGGGGCTTCCCTATGGCTACACCTTC. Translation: CASGDRGLPYGYTF.